These 2 T cell receptor beta chains share one sample of origin, sequenced in a study of Graves' ophthalmopathy and Graves' hyperthyroidism. The sequenced template was RNA, covering the TCR beta CDR3 region. Scientists carried out first-round RT-PCR using HTBI primers and then a second-round multiplex PCR. A single record per CDR3 protein comes from TCRdb applying MiXCR to the multiplex PCR reads. The sample consists of a few hundred thousand distinct CDR3 sequences, about 21% of them appearing once. The sequencing sample was made of peripheral blood. The source is a woman aged 18 to 35 with stable Graves' hyperthyroidism.

This clonotype was counted at least ten times. An end of the junction differs from the germline gene, which may be a read error. The chain uses TRBV20-1 and TRBJ1-6; the D gene is possibly TRBD1 (5 bases). Per the germline V gene, CDR1 is DFQATT and CDR2 is SNEGSKA (reference sequence). The CDR3 runs to 14 residues. This CDR3 is CNASTGRVNSPLHF. DNA of the CDR3: TGCAATGCTAGTACAGGAAGGGTGAATTCACCCCTCCACTTT.

The chain combines TRBV12-3 or TRBV12-4 with TRBJ1-2; no clear D. V was shortened by 2 bases and J by 8 bases, with 15 bases between the two germline ends. This CDR3 region has 14 residues. The CDR3 nucleotides are TGTGCCAGCAGTTTATGGTTTGGCGGTCAAGGCTACACCTTC. It translates to CASSLWFGGQGYTF.